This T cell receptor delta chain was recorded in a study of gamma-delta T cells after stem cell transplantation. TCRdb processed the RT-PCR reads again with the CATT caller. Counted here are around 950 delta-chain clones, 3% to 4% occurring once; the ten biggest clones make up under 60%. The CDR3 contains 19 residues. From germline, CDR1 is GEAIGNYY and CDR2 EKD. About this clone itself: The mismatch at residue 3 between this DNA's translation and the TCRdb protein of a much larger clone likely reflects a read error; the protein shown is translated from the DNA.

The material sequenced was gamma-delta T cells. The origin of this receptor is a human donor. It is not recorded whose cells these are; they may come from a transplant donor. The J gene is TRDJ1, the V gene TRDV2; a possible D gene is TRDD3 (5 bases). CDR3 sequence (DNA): TGTGCCCGTGACACACTCCTGAATCCGGGGGCTACGTACACCGATAAACTCATCTTT. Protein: CARDTLLNPGATYTDKLIF.